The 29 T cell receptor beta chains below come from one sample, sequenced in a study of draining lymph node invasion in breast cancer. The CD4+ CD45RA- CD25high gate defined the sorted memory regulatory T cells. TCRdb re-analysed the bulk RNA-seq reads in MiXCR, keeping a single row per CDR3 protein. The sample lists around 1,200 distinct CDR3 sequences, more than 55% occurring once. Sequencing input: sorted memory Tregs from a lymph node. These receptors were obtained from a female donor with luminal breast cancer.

CDR3 amino acids: CAISVSGGRGNEQFF. The CDR3 bases are TGTGCCATCAGTGTTAGCGGGGGCCGGGGAAATGAGCAGTTCTTC. This rearrangement joins TRBV10-3 to TRBJ2-1, with 9 bases fitting TRBD2. J gave up 7 bases and V 4 bases, and 8 bases lay outside the gene matches. Germline V gene data show CDR1 as ENHRY and CDR2 as SYGVKD. CDR3 length: 15 residues.

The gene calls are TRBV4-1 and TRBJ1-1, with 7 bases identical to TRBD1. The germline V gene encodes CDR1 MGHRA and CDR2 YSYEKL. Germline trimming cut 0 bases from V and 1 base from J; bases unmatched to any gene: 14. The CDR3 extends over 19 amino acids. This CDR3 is CASSQEMTGKVLRNTEAFF. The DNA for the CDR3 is TGCGCCAGCAGCCAAGAAATGACAGGGAAAGTATTAAGGAACACTGAAGCTTTCTTT.

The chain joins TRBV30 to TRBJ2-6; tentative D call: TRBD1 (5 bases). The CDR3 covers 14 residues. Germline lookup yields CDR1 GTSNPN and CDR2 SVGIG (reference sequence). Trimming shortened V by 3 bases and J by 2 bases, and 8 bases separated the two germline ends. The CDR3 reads CAWRRQTGANVLTF. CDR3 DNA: TGTGCCTGGAGGAGACAGACTGGGGCCAACGTCCTGACTTTC. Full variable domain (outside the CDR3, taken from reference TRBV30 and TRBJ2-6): SQTIHQWPATLVQPVGSPLSLECTVEGTSNPNLYWYRQAAGRGLQLLFYSVGIGQISSEVPQNLSASRPQDRQFILSSKKLLLSDSGFYLCAWRRQTGANVLTFGAGSRLTVL.

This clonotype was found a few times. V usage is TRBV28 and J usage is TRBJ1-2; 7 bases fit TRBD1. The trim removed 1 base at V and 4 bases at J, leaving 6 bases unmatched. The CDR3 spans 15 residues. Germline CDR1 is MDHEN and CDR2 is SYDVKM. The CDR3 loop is CASSLSTGNFYGYTF. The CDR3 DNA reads TGTGCCAGCAGTTTATCGACAGGGAACTTCTATGGCTACACCTTC.

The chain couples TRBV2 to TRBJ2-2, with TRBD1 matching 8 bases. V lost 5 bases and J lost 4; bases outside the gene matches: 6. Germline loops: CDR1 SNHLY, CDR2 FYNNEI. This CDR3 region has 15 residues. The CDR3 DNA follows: TGTGCCAGCAGTCGGACAGGGATAGGCACCGGGGAGCTGTTTTTT. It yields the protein CASSRTGIGTGELFF.

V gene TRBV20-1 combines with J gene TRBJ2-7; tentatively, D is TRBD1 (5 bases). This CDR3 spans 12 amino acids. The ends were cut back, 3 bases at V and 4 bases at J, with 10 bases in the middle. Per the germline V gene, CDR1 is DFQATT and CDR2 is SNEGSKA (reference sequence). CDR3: CSARDNPYEQYV. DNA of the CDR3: TGCAGTGCTAGGGACAATCCATACGAGCAGTACGTC.

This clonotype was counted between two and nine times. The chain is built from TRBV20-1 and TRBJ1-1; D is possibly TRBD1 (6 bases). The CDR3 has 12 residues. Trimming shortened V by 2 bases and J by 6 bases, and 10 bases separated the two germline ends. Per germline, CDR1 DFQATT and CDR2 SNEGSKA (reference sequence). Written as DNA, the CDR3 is TGCAGTGCTAGACCTAGACAGGCTGAAGCTTTCTTT. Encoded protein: CSARPRQAEAFF.

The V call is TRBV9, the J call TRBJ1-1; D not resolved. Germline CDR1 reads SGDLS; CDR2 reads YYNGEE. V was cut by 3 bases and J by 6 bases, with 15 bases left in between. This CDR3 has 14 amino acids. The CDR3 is CASSAIRGSAEAFF. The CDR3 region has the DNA TGTGCCAGCAGCGCAATTAGAGGTTCTGCTGAAGCTTTCTTT.

The CDR3 sequence: CASSERVHEQYV. For the CDR3, the DNA is TGTGCCAGCAGTGAAAGGGTCCACGAGCAGTACGTC. The rearrangement joins TRBV6-1 to TRBJ2-7; D is unclear. CDR1 is MNHNS, CDR2 SASEGT, per germline. With 2 bases removed from V and 5 bases from J, the gap between germline ends came to 7 bases. This CDR3 is built from 12 residues.

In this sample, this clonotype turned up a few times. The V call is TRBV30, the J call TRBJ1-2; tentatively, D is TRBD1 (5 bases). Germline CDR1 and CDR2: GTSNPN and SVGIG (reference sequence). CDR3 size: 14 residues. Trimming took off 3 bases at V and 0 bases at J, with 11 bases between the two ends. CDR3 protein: CAWRGRRANYGYTF. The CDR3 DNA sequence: TGTGCCTGGAGGGGACGGAGAGCTAACTATGGCTACACCTTC.

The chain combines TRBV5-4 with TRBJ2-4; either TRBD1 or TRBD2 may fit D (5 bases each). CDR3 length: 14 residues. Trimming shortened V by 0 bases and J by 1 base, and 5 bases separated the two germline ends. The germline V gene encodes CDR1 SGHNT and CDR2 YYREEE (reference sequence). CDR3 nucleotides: TGTGCCAGCAGCTTGGGGGGGGCCAAAAACATTCAGTACTTC. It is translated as CASSLGGAKNIQYF.

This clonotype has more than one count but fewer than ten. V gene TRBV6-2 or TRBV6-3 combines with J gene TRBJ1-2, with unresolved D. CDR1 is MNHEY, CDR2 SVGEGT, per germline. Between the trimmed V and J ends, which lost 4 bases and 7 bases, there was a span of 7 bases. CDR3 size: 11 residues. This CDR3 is CASSLGPGYTF. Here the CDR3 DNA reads TGTGCCAGCAGTTTAGGGCCTGGCTACACCTTC.

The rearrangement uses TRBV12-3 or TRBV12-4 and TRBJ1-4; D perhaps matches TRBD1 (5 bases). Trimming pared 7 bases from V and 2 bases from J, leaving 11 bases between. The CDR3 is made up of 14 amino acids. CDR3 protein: CASTTGGTNEKLFF. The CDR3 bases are TGTGCCAGCACCACCGGGGGGACTAATGAAAAACTGTTTTTT.

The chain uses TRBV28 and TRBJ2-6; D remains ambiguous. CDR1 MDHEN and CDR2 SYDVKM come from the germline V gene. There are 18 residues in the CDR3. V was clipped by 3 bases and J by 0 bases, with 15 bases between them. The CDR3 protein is CASSFRVKGLSGANVLTF. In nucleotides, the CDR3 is TGTGCCAGCAGTTTTCGGGTCAAAGGCCTCTCTGGGGCCAACGTCCTGACTTTC.

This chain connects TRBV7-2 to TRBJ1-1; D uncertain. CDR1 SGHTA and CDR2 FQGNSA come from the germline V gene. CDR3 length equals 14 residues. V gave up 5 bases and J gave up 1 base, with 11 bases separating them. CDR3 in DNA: TGTGCCAGCAGCCCCGGGGTTGCGAACACTGAAGCTTTCTTT. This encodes CASSPGVANTEAFF.

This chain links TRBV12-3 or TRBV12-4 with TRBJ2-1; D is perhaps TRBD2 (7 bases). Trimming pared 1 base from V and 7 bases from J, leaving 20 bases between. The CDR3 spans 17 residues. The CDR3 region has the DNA TGTGCCAGCAGTTTAGAATTGGTCAGGGGAGCGGGGAATGAGCAGTTCTTC. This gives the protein CASSLELVRGAGNEQFF.

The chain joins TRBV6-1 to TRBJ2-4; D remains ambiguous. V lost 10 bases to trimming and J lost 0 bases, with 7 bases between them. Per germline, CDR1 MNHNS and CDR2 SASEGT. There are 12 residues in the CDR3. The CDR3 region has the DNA TGTGCCACGCACTTAGCCAAAAACATTCAGTACTTC. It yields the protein CATHLAKNIQYF.

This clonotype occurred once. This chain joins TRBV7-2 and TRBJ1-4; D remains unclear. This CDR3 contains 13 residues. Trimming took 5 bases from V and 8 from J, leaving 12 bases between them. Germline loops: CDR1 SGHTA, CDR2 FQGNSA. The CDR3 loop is CASSPTSWEKLFF. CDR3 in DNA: TGTGCCAGCAGCCCGACGAGCTGGGAAAAACTGTTTTTT.

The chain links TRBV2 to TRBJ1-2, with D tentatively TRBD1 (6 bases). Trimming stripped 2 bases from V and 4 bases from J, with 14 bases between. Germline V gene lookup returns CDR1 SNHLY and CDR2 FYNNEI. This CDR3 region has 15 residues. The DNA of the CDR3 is TGTGCCAGCAGTGAAAGGGCAGGGGTGATCTATGGCTACACCTTC. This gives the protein CASSERAGVIYGYTF.

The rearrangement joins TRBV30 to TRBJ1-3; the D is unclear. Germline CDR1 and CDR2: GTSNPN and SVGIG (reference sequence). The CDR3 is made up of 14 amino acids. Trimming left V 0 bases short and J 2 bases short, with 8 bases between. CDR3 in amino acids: CAWSVWVTGNTIYF. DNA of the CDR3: TGTGCCTGGAGTGTTTGGGTTACTGGAAACACCATATATTTT.

The CDR3 region has the DNA TGCGCCAGCAGCTCGGGACAGGGGTATGGCTACACCTTC. Amino acid sequence: CASSSGQGYGYTF. The chain is built from TRBV5-1 and TRBJ1-2; the match to TRBD1 covers 10 bases. Trimming at V came to 3 bases and at J to 5 bases, leaving 1 base not matched to a gene. Germline V gene sequence: CDR1 SGHRS, CDR2 YFSETQ. This CDR3 spans 13 amino acids.

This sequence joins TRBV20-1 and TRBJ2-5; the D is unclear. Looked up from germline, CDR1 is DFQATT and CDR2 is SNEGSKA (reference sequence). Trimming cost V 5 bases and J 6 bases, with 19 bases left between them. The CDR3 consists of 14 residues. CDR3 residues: CSAAQPLKGKTQYF. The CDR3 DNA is TGCAGTGCTGCCCAACCTCTTAAAGGAAAGACCCAGTACTTC.

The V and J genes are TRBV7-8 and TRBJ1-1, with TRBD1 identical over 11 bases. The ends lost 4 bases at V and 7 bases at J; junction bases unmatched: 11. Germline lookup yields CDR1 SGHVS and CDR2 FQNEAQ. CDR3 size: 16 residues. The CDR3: CASSWDRDRGFLEAFF. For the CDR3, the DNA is TGTGCCAGCAGCTGGGACCGGGACAGGGGGTTCCTTGAAGCTTTCTTT.

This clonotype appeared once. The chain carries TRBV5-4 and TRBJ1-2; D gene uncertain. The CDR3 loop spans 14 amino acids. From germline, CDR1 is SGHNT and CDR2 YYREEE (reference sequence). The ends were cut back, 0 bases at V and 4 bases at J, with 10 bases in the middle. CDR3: CASSLDGSTYGYTF. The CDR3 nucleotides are TGTGCCAGCAGCTTGGATGGGTCGACCTATGGCTACACCTTC.

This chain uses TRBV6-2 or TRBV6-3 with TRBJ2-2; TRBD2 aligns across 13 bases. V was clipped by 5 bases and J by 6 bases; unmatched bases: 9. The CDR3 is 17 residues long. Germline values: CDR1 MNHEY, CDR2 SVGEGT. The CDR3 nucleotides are TGTGCCAGCAGTCAACCGTCACTAGCGGGGGGGGCCGGGGAGCTGTTTTTT. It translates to CASSQPSLAGGAGELFF.

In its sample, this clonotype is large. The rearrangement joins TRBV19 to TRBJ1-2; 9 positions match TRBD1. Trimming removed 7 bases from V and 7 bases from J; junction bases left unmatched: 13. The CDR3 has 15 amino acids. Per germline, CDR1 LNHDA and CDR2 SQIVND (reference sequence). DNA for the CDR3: TGTGCCAGTACCTCCCTCGGACAGGGGAGAGGTGGCTACACCTTC. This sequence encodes CASTSLGQGRGGYTF.

CDR3 residues: CASSQRTGYGYTF. For the CDR3, the DNA is TGTGCCAGCAGCCAGCGGACAGGCTATGGCTACACCTTC. The chain is built from TRBV7-2 and TRBJ1-2; 7 bases are a match to TRBD1. The CDR3 runs 13 residues. The germline V gene has CDR1 SGHTA and CDR2 FQGNSA. Trimming took 5 bases from V and 4 from J; bases not matched to a gene: 4.

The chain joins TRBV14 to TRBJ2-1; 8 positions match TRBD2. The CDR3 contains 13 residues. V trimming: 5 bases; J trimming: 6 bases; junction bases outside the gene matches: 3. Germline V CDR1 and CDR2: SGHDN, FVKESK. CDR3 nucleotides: TGTGCCAGCAGCATGGGACTAGTCAATGAGCAGTTCTTC. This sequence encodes CASSMGLVNEQFF. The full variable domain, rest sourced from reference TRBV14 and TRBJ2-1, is EAGVTQFPSHSVIEKGQTVTLRCDPISGHDNLYWYRRVMGKEIKFLLHFVKESKQDESGMPNNRFLAERTGGTYSTLKVQPAELEDSGVYFCASSMGLVNEQFFGPGTRLTVL.

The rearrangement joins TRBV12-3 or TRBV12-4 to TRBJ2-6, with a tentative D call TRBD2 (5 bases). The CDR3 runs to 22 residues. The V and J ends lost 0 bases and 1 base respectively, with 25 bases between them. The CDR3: CASSLATYRTGSSGSGANVLTF. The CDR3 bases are TGTGCCAGCAGTTTAGCCACTTACAGAACTGGGAGTTCGGGTTCTGGGGCCAACGTCCTGACTTTC.